The rows below give T cell receptor beta chains drawn from one sample of a study of blood T cell repertoires in COVID-19. Assay used: immunoSEQ multiplex PCR; TCRdb lists only in-frame clones, some missing. Of about 300,000 clones in the sample, around 85% were seen once. Sequenced: PBMCs or T cells enriched from blood (not recorded which). These receptors were collected from a woman between 45 and 65 years old who had recovered from COVID-19. CDR3s leave out the opening cysteine and the closing phenylalanine or tryptophan.

CDR3 protein: ASSPLLAGTENIQY
V gene: TRBV27
J gene: TRBJ2-4

CDR3 protein: ASSLAGLAGGGEQF
V gene: TRBV5-1
J gene: TRBJ2-1

CDR3 protein: SVEDVAGGTDTQY
V gene: TRBV29-1
J gene: TRBJ2-3

CDR3 protein: SVEDRGSRNFYGYT
V gene: TRBV29-1
J gene: TRBJ1-2

CDR3 protein: ASSQDLGLDTQY
V gene: TRBV14
J gene: TRBJ2-3

CDR3 protein: ASSSRATRGTYEQY
V gene: TRBV27
J gene: TRBJ2-7

CDR3 protein: ASSSDRRKKAF
V gene: TRBV28
J gene: TRBJ1-1

CDR3 protein: ASSFSGRGSTDTQY
V gene: TRBV11-2
J gene: TRBJ2-3

CDR3 protein: ASSQDRGSGYEQF
V gene: TRBV11-2
J gene: TRBJ2-1

CDR3 protein: ASSKAGNQPQH
V gene: TRBV21-1
J gene: TRBJ1-5

CDR3 protein: ASSPTGQNTGELF
V gene: TRBV18
J gene: TRBJ2-2

CDR3 protein: ASSQGILAGGSLAKNIQY
V gene: TRBV4-1
J gene: TRBJ2-4

CDR3 protein: ASSREPGHSITSGYT
V gene: TRBV19
J gene: TRBJ1-2

CDR3 protein: ASSVGAGGSYGYT
V gene: TRBV9
J gene: TRBJ1-2

CDR3 protein: ASSLDRSNYGYT
V gene: TRBV6-5
J gene: TRBJ1-2

CDR3 protein: ASSPRQGGGAYEQY
V gene: TRBV7-9
J gene: TRBJ2-7

CDR3 protein: ASSPRTGTWGNTIY
V gene: TRBV4-2
J gene: TRBJ1-3

CDR3 protein: ASSEERYTQY
V gene: TRBV6-1
J gene: TRBJ2-3

CDR3 protein: ASSTPSGGPHNEQF
V gene: TRBV28
J gene: TRBJ2-1

CDR3 protein: ASSQVTNNQNTEAF
V gene: TRBV3-1/TRBV3-2
J gene: TRBJ1-1

CDR3 protein: ASSWGGQGGTEAF
V gene: TRBV5-1
J gene: TRBJ1-1

CDR3 protein: ASLQVRGNSPLH
V gene: TRBV6-5
J gene: TRBJ1-6

CDR3 protein: ASSSVRGNYGYT
V gene: TRBV6-2/TRBV6-3
J gene: TRBJ1-2

CDR3 protein: ASSLLGHTTGDAYGYT
V gene: TRBV6-2/TRBV6-3
J gene: TRBJ1-2

CDR3 protein: ASSRTGQNTEAF
V gene: TRBV2
J gene: TRBJ1-1

CDR3 protein: ASSETQTQY
V gene: TRBV6-2/TRBV6-3
J gene: TRBJ2-5

CDR3 protein: ASSESATSGSMETQY
V gene: TRBV10-1
J gene: TRBJ2-5

CDR3 protein: ASTRDRDNSPLH
V gene: TRBV5-4
J gene: TRBJ1-6

CDR3 protein: ASSLQVWSYT
V gene: TRBV27
J gene: TRBJ1-2

CDR3 protein: ASSQGRDRVPYGYT
V gene: TRBV4-2
J gene: TRBJ1-2

CDR3 protein: ASSRPGQGYSPLH
V gene: TRBV5-4
J gene: TRBJ1-6

CDR3 protein: ASAGTGKGIAQH
V gene: TRBV28
J gene: TRBJ1-5

CDR3 protein: AISAQTSGAGETQY
V gene: TRBV10-3
J gene: TRBJ2-5

CDR3 protein: ASSLGGGRGGGQPQH
V gene: TRBV27
J gene: TRBJ1-5

CDR3 protein: ASSSPSRGPGNTIY
V gene: TRBV19
J gene: TRBJ1-3

CDR3 protein: ASSPTGGADTQY
V gene: TRBV7-3
J gene: TRBJ2-3

CDR3 protein: ASRAPGTGHTGELF
V gene: TRBV5-1
J gene: TRBJ2-2

CDR3 protein: ASSYVGADRTEAF
V gene: TRBV6-5
J gene: TRBJ1-1

CDR3 protein: ASSVAGGGRNSPLH
V gene: TRBV9
J gene: TRBJ1-6

CDR3 protein: ASSSGYRGSGNTIY
V gene: TRBV7-6
J gene: TRBJ1-3

CDR3 protein: ASSLEGTGSGEQY
V gene: TRBV7-2
J gene: TRBJ2-7